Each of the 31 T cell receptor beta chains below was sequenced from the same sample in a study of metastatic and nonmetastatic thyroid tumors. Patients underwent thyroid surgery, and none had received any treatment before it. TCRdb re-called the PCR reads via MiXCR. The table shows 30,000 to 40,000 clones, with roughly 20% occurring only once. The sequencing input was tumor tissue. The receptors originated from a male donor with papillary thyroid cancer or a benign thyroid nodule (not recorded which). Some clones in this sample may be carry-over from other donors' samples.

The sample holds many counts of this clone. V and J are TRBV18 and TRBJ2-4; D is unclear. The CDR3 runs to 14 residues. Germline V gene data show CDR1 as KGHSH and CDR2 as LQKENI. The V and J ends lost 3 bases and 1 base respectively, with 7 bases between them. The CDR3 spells CASSPQQAKNIQYF. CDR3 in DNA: TGTGCCAGCTCACCTCAACAGGCCAAAAACATTCAGTACTTC.

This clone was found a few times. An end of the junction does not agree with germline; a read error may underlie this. The CDR3 region is CASSLSLAVLYEQYF. The CDR3 nucleotides are TGTGCCAGCAGTTTAAGTCTAGCGGTCCTCTACGAGCAGTACTTT. This sequence joins TRBV27 and TRBJ2-7, with 7 nucleotides matching TRBD2. The germline CDR1 and CDR2 sequences are MNHEY and SMNVEV (reference sequence). There are 15 residues in the CDR3.

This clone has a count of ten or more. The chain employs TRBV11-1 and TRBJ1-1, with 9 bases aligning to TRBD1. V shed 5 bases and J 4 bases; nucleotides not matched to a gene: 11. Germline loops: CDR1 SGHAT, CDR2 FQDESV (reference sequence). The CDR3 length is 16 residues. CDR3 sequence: CASSLEVGQGGTEAFF. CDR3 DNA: TGTGCCAGCAGCCTAGAGGTGGGACAGGGAGGCACTGAAGCTTTCTTT.

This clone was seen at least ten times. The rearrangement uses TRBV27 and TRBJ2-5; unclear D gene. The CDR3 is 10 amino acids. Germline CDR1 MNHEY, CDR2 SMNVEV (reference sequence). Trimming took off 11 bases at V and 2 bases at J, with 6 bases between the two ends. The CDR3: CARKQETQYF. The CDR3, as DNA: TGTGCCCGTAAACAAGAGACCCAGTACTTC.

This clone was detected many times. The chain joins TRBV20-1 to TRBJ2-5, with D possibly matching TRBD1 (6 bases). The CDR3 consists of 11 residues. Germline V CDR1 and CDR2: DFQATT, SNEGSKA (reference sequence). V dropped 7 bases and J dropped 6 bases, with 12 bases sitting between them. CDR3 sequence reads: CSVPRGQTQYF. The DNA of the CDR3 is TGCAGTGTCCCCAGGGGTCAGACCCAGTACTTC.

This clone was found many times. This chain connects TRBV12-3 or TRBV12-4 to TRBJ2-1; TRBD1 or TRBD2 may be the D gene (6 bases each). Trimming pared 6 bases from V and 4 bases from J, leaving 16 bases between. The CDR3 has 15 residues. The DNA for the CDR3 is TGTGCCAGCAGAAACAGGGACGGACTATACAATGAGCAGTTCTTC. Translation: CASRNRDGLYNEQFF.

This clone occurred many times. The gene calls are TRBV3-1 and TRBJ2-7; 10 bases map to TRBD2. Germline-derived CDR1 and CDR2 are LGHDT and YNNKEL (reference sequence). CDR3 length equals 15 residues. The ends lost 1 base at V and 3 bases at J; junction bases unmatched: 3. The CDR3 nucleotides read TGTGCCAGCAGCCAAGGCTCTAGCGGGAGCTACGAGCAGTACTTC. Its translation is CASSQGSSGSYEQYF.

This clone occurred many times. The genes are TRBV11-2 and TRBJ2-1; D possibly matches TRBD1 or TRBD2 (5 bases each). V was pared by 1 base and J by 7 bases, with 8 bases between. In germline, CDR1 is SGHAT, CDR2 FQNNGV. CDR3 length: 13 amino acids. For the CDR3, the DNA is TGTGCCAGCAGCTTAGTGGGGGAGAATGAGCAGTTCTTC. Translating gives CASSLVGENEQFF.

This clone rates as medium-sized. The CDR3 nucleotides read TGTGCCAGCAGAGGGACAGGGGCCAATTCACCCCTCCACTTT. This sequence encodes CASRGTGANSPLHF. The rearrangement joins TRBV6-1 to TRBJ1-6; 10 bases align to TRBD1. CDR1 is MNHNS, CDR2 SASEGT, per germline. CDR3 length equals 14 residues. The V gene end was trimmed by 6 bases and the J gene end by 7 bases; junction bases not matched to a gene: 3.

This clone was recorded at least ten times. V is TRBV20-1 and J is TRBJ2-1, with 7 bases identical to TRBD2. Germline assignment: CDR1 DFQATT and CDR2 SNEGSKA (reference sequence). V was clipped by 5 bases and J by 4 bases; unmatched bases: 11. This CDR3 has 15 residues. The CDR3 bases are TGCAGTGCTTTAAAGGTGGGGGGGAATTACAATGAGCAGTTCTTC. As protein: CSALKVGGNYNEQFF.

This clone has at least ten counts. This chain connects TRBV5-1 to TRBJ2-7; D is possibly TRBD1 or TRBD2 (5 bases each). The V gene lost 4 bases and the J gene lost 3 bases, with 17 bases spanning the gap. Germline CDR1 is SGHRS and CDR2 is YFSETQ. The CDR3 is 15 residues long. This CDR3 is CASSDGTWGYYEQYF. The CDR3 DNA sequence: TGCGCCAGCAGCGATGGGACCTGGGGGTACTACGAGCAGTACTTC.

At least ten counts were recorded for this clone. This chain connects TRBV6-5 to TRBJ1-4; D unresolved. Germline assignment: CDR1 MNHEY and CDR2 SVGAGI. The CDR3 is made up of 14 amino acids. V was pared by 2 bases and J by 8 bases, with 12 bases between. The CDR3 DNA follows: TGTGCCAGCAGTTACGGCTCAGCAGACGAAAAACTGTTTTTT. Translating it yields CASSYGSADEKLFF.

CDR3 DNA: TGTGCCAGCTCACCGATAAGTGCCGGGGAGCTGTTTTTT. Its protein product is CASSPISAGELFF. The genes are TRBV18 and TRBJ2-2, with unresolved D. This CDR3 is 13 amino acids long. V lost 3 bases and J 6 bases, leaving 8 bases between the germline ends. Germline CDR1 is KGHSH and CDR2 is LQKENI.

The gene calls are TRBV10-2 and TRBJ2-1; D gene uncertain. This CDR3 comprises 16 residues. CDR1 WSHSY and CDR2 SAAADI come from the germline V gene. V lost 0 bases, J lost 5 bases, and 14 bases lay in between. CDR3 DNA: TGCGCCAGCAGTGAGTCTGAGCCCGACCCCCACAATGAGCAGTTCTTC. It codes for CASSESEPDPHNEQFF.

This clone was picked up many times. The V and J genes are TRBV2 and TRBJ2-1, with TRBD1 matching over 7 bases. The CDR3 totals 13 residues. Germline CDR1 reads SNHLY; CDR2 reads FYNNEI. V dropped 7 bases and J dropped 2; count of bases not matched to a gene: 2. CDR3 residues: CASNRGTYNEQFF. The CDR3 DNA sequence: TGTGCCAGCAACAGGGGCACCTACAATGAGCAGTTCTTC.

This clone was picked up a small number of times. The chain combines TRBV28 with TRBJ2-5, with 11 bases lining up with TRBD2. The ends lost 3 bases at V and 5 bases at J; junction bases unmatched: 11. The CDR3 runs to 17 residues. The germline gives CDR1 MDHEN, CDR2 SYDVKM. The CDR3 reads CASSLVRLAGPGETQYF. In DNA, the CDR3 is TGTGCCAGCAGTTTGGTTAGACTAGCGGGACCCGGGGAGACCCAGTACTTC.

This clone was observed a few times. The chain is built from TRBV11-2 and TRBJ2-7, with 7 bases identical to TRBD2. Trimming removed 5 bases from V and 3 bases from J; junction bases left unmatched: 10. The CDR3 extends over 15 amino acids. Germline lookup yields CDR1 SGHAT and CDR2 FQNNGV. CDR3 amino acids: CASSALVGGVYEQYF. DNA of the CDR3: TGTGCCAGCAGCGCCCTCGTGGGAGGGGTCTACGAGCAGTACTTC.

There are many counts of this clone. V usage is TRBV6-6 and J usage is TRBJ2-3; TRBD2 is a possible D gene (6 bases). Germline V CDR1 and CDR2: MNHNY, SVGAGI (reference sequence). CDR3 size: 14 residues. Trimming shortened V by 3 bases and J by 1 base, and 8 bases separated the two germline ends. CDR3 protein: CASSYLAGTDTQYF. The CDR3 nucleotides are TGTGCCAGCAGTTATTTAGCGGGCACAGATACGCAGTATTTT.

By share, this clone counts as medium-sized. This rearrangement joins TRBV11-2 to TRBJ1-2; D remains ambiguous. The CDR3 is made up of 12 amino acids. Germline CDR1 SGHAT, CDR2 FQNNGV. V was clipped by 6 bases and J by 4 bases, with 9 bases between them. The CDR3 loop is CASSLFGYGYTF. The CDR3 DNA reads TGTGCCAGCAGTCTATTCGGCTATGGCTACACCTTC.

CDR3 protein: CASSLVRTGELFF. The CDR3 DNA follows: TGTGCCAGCAGCTTAGTTCGGACCGGGGAGCTGTTTTTT. The chain carries TRBV11-2 and TRBJ2-2; D uncertain. The CDR3 covers 13 residues. Looked up from germline, CDR1 is SGHAT and CDR2 is FQNNGV. The V end lost 1 base, the J end lost 5 bases, and 5 bases lay between the germline ends.

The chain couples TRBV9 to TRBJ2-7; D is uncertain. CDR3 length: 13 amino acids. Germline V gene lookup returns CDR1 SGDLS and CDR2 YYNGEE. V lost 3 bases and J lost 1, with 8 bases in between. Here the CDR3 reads CASSEDKSYEQYF. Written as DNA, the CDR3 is TGTGCCAGCAGCGAAGACAAGTCCTACGAGCAGTACTTC. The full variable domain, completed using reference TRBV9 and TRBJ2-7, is DSGVTQTPKHLITATGQRVTLRCSPRSGDLSVYWYQQSLDQGLQFLIQYYNGEERAKGNILERFSAQQFPDLHSELNLSSLELGDSALYFCASSEDKSYEQYFGPGTRLTVT.

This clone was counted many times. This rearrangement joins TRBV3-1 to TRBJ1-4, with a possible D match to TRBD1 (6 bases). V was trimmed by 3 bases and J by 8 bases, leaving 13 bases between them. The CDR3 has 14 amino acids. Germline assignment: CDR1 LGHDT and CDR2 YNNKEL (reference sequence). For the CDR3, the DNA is TGTGCCAGCAGCCACCGGACAGCGAGAGAAAAACTGTTTTTT. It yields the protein CASSHRTAREKLFF.

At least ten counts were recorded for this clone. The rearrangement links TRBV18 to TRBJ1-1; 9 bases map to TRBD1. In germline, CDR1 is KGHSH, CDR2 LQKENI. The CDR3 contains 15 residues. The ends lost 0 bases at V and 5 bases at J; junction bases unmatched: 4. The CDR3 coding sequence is TGTGCCAGCTCACCACCGTCGGACAGGGGAACTGAAGCTTTCTTT. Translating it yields CASSPPSDRGTEAFF.

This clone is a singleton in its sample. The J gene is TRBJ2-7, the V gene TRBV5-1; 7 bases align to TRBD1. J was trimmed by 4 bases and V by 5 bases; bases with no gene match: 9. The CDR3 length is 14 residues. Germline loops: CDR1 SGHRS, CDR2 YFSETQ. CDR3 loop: CASRVDRDRYEQYF. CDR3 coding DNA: TGCGCCAGCAGAGTTGACAGGGATCGATACGAGCAGTACTTC.

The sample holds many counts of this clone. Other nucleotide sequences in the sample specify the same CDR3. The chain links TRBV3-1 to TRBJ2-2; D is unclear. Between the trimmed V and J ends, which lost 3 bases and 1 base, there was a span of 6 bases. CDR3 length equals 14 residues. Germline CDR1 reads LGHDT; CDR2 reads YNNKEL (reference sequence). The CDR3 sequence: CASSHLGNTGELFF. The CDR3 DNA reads TGTGCCAGCAGCCATTTAGGGAACACCGGGGAGCTGTTTTTT.

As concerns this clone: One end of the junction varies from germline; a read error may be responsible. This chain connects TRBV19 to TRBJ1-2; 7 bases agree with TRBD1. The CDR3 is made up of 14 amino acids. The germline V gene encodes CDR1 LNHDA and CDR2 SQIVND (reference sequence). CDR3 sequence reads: CASTGQANYYGYNF. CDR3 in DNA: TGTGCAAGTACCGGACAGGCAAACTACTATGGCTACAACTTC.

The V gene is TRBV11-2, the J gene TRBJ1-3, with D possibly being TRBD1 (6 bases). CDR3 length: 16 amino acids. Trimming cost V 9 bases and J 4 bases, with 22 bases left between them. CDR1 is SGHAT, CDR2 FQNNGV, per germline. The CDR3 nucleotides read TGTGCCAGAGGGACCGACCAGGGGACGCCCGGAAACACCATATATTTT. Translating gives CARGTDQGTPGNTIYF.

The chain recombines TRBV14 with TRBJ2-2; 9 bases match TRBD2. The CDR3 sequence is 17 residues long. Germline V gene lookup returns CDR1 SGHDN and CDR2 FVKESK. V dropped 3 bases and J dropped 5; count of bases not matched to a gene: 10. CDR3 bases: TGTGCCAGCAGCCAGCGCCTGACTAGCGGAGCAACCGGGGAGCTGTTTTTT. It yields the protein CASSQRLTSGATGELFF.

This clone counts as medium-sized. The CDR3 nucleotides read TGTGCCAGCAGTGAAACCCCCGTATCTAGCGGGAGCTACGAGCAGTACTTC. This gives the protein CASSETPVSSGSYEQYF. The rearrangement uses TRBV6-1 and TRBJ2-7; 10 bases agree with TRBD2. CDR3 length: 17 residues. V trimming: 2 bases; J trimming: 3 bases; junction bases outside the gene matches: 10. CDR1 is MNHNS and CDR2 is SASEGT in the germline V gene.

Here the CDR3 reads CASSSRTSGRFGKQFF. DNA of the CDR3: TGTGCCAGCAGCTCCAGGACTAGCGGGAGGTTTGGTAAGCAGTTCTTC. The chain has TRBV11-2 and TRBJ2-1; 14 bases line up with TRBD2. The CDR3 extends over 16 amino acids. Germline CDR1 reads SGHAT; CDR2 reads FQNNGV. The V segment lost 4 bases and the J segment 11 bases; nucleotides outside the gene matches: 10.

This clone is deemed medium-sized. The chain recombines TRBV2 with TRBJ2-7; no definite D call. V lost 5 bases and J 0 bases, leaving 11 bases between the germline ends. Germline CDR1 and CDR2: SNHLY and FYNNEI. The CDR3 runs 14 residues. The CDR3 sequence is CASSYRQSSYEQYF. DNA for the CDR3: TGTGCCAGCAGTTATAGGCAGTCCTCCTACGAGCAGTACTTC.